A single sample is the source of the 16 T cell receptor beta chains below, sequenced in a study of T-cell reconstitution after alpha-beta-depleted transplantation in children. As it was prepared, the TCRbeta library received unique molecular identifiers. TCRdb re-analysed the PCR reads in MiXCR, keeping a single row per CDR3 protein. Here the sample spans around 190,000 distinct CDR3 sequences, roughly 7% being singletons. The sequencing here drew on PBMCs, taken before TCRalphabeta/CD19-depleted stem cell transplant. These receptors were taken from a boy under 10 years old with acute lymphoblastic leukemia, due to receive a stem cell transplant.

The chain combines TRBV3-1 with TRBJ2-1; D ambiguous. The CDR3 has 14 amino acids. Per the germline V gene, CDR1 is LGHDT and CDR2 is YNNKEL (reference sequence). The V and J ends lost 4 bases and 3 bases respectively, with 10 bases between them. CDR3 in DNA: TGTGCCAGCAGCCCCGGGTGGAGCTACAATGAGCAGTTCTTC. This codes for CASSPGWSYNEQFF.

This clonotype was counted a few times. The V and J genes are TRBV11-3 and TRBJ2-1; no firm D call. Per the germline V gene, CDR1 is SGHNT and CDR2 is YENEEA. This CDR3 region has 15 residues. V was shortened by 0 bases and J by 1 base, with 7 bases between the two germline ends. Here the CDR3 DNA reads TGTGCCAGCAGCTTAGAGGCTAGATCCTACAATGAGCAGTTCTTC. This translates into CASSLEARSYNEQFF.

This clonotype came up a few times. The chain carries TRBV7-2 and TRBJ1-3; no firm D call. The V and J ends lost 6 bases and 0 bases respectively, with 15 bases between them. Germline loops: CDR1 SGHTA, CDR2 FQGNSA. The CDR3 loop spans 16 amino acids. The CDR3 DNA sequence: TGTGCCAGCAGTCAATTGTGGCCGAGCTCTGGAAACACCATATATTTT. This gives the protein CASSQLWPSSGNTIYF.

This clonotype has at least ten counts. Here the CDR3 DNA reads TGTGCCAGCAGCGCCCGACTAAGCGGGGGGGACAATGAGCAGTTCTTC. Amino acid sequence: CASSARLSGGDNEQFF. J is TRBJ2-1 and V is TRBV7-8, with 10 bases lining up with TRBD2. V dropped 5 bases and J dropped 5; count of bases not matched to a gene: 9. This CDR3 is 16 amino acids long. CDR1 is SGHVS and CDR2 is FQNEAQ in the germline V gene. Full variable domain (rest looked up from reference TRBV7-8 and TRBJ2-1): GAGVSQSPRYKVAKRGQDVALRCDPISGHVSLFWYQQALGQGPEFLTYFQNEAQLDKSGLPSDRFFAERPEGSVSTLKIQRTQQEDSAVYLCASSARLSGGDNEQFFGPGTRLTVL.

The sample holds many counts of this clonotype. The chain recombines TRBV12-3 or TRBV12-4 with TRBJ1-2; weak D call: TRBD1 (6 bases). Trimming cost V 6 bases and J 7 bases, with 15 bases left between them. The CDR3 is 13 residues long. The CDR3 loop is CASSQGIATGYTF. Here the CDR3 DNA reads TGTGCCAGCAGCCAGGGGATTGCTACTGGCTACACCTTC.

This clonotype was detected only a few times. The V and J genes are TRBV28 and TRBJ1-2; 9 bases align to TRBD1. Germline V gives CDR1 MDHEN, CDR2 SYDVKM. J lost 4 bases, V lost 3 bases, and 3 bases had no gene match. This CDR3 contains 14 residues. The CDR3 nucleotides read TGTGCCAGCAGTTTGGGACAGGGAGTCTATGGCTACACCTTC. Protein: CASSLGQGVYGYTF.

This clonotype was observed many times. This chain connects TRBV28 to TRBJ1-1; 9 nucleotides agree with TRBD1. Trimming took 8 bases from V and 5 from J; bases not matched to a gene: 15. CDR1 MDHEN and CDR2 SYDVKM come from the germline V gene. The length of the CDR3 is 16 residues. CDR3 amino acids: CASGTSGTGWSTEAFF. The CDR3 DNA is TGTGCCAGCGGAACCTCCGGGACAGGGTGGAGTACTGAAGCTTTCTTT.

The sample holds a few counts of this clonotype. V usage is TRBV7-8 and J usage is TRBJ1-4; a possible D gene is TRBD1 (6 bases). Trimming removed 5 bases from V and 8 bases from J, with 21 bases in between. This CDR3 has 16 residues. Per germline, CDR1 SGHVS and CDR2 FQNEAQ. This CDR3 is CASSPEGGLQVEKLFF. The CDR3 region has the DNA TGTGCCAGCAGCCCAGAAGGGGGGCTCCAGGTGGAAAAACTGTTTTTT.

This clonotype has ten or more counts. CDR3 sequence: CSAPTRTGTVQETQYF. CDR3 coding DNA: TGCAGTGCGCCCACACGGACCGGGACAGTACAAGAGACCCAGTACTTC. V is TRBV20-1 and J is TRBJ2-5, with 7 bases that match TRBD1. The germline V gene has CDR1 DFQATT and CDR2 SNEGSKA (reference sequence). The CDR3 extends over 16 amino acids. J was trimmed by 2 bases and V by 6 bases; bases with no gene match: 15.

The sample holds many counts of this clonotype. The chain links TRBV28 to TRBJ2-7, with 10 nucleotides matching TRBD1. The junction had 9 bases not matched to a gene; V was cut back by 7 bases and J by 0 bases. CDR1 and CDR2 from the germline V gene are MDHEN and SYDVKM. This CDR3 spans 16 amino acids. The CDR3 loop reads CASTTGGQGGSYEQYF. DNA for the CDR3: TGTGCCAGCACCACGGGAGGACAGGGGGGCTCCTACGAGCAGTACTTC. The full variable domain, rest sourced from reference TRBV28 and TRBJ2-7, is DVKVTQSSRYLVKRTGEKVFLECVQDMDHENMFWYRQDPGLGLRLIYFSYDVKMKEKGDIPEGYSVSREKKERFSLILESASTNQTSMYLCASTTGGQGGSYEQYFGPGTRLTVT.

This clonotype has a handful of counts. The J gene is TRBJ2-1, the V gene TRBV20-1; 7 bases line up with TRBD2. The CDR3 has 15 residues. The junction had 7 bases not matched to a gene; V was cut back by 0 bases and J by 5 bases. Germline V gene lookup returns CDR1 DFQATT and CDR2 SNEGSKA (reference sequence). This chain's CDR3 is CSARDPRGENNEQFF. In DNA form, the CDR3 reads TGCAGTGCTAGAGATCCCCGGGGGGAAAACAATGAGCAGTTCTTC.

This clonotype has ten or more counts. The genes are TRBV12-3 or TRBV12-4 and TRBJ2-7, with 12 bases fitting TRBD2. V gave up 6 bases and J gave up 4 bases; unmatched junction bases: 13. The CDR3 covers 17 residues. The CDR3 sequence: CASSPGTSGPARYEQYF. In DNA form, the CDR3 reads TGTGCCAGCAGCCCCGGGACTAGCGGGCCCGCCCGGTACGAGCAGTACTTC.

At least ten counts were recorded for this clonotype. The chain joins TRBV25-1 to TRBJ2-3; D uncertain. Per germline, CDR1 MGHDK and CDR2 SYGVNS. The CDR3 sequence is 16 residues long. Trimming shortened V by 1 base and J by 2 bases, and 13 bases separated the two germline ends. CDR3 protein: CASSELVRDFTDTQYF. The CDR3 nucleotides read TGTGCCAGCAGTGAATTGGTTCGCGACTTCACAGATACGCAGTATTTT.

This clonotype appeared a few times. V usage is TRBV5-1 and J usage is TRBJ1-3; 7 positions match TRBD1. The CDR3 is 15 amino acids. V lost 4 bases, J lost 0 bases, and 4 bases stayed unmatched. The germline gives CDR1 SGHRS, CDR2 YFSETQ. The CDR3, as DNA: TGCGCCAGCAGCCGGGACAGACCCTCTGGAAACACCATATATTTT. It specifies CASSRDRPSGNTIYF.

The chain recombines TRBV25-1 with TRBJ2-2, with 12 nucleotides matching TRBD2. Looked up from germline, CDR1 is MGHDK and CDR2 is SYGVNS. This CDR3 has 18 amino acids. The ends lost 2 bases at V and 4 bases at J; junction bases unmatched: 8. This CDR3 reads CASSETRTSGMVTGELFF. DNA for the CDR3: TGTGCCAGCAGTGAAACAAGGACTAGCGGGATGGTCACCGGGGAGCTGTTTTTT.

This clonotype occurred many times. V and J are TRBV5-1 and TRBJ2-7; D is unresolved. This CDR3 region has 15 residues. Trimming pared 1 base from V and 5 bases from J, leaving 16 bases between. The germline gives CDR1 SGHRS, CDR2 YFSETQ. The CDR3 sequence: CASSLTTSPNDEQYF. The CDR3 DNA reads TGCGCCAGCAGCTTGACAACCTCTCCCAACGACGAGCAGTACTTC. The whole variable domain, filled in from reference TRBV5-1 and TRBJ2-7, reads KAGVTQTPRYLIKTRGQQVTLSCSPISGHRSVSWYQQTPGQGLQFLFEYFSETQRNKGNFPGRFSGRQFSNSRSEMNVSTLELGDSALYLCASSLTTSPNDEQYFGPGTRLTVT.